The 28 T cell receptor beta chains given below trace back to one sample, sequenced in a study of T cell changes during pregnancy in multiple sclerosis. The assay was immunoSEQ multiplex PCR, and TCRdb's table has in-frame clones only and misses some. The sample includes 70,000 to 95,000 clones, approximately 92% of them seen just once. Sequencing used peripheral blood, obtained in the second trimester of pregnancy. Receptor source: a female donor in good health, enrolled as a control in a pregnancy study.

The chain couples TRBV29-1 to TRBJ1-5; D gene uncertain. Trimming removed 4 bases from V and 5 bases from J, with 12 bases in between. The germline V gene has CDR1 SQVTM and CDR2 ANQGSEA. The CDR3 spans 13 residues. CDR3: CSVAGDSDQPQHF. The CDR3, as DNA: TGCAGCGTTGCGGGAGACTCGGATCAGCCCCAGCATTTT. Combining the CDR3 with reference TRBV29-1 and TRBJ1-5 gives the whole variable domain SAVISQKPSRDICQRGTSLTIQCQVDSQVTMMFWYRQQPGQSLTLIATANQGSEATYESGFVIDKFPISRPNLTFSTLTVSNMSPEDSSIYLCSVAGDSDQPQHFGDGTRLSIL.

This chain connects TRBV4-3 to TRBJ2-7; TRBD1 aligns across 8 bases. J gave up 2 bases and V 1 base, and 4 bases lay outside the gene matches. The CDR3 loop spans 15 amino acids. Germline CDR1 LGHNA, CDR2 YSLEER. DNA for the CDR3: TGCGCCAGCAGCCAAGTGCAGGGGGCGACCTACGAGCAGTACTTC. It encodes CASSQVQGATYEQYF.

The chain links TRBV19 to TRBJ1-5, with 7 nucleotides matching TRBD1. The V segment lost 3 bases and the J segment 3 bases; nucleotides outside the gene matches: 14. This CDR3 contains 18 residues. The germline V gene has CDR1 LNHDA and CDR2 SQIVND (reference sequence). CDR3 DNA sequence: TGTGCCAGTAGTATCACCTACAGGGGCTTGTCTCCCAATCAGCCCCAGCATTTT. It is translated as CASSITYRGLSPNQPQHF.

This clone turned up a few times. This sequence joins TRBV19 and TRBJ1-5; 9 bases line up with TRBD1. The length of the CDR3 is 14 residues. The germline CDR1 and CDR2 sequences are LNHDA and SQIVND (reference sequence). After removal of 8 bases from V and 0 bases from J, the junction contained 2 bases not matched to a gene. CDR3 sequence (DNA): TGTGCCAGTGACAGGGGGAATAGCAATCAGCCCCAGCATTTT. It yields the protein CASDRGNSNQPQHF.

The chain carries TRBV5-4 and TRBJ1-1, with a tentative D call TRBD1 (6 bases). Germline CDR1 reads SGHNT; CDR2 reads YYREEE (reference sequence). Trimming pared 2 bases from V and 1 base from J, leaving 12 bases between. The CDR3 has 15 residues. In DNA form, the CDR3 reads TGTGCCAGCAGCTTTAGGCAGGGGCGGAACACTGAAGCTTTCTTT. Translation gives CASSFRQGRNTEAFF.

This clone was detected only once. V and J are TRBV9 and TRBJ2-1, with TRBD1 identical over 7 bases. CDR3 size: 16 residues. Germline trimming cut 1 base from V and 4 bases from J; bases unmatched to any gene: 8. Germline CDR1 and CDR2: SGDLS and YYNGEE. CDR3 nucleotide sequence: TGTGCCAGCAGCGTAAGCCCCACAGGGGCTTACAATGAGCAGTTCTTC. This sequence encodes CASSVSPTGAYNEQFF.

The chain recombines TRBV5-6 with TRBJ2-7; 7 bases fit TRBD1. CDR3 size: 14 residues. V lost 4 bases, J lost 1 base, and 5 bases stayed unmatched. Germline V gene sequence: CDR1 SGHDT, CDR2 YYEEEE. CDR3 DNA sequence: TGTGCCAGCAGCGGGACAGTCCAATCCTACGAGCAGTACTTC. Encoded protein: CASSGTVQSYEQYF.

This chain links TRBV7-9 with TRBJ1-2; D is perhaps TRBD1 (6 bases). The CDR3 totals 19 residues. V was shortened by 2 bases and J by 0 bases, with 22 bases between the two germline ends. Per the germline V gene, CDR1 is SEHNR and CDR2 is FQNEAQ (reference sequence). The CDR3 DNA follows: TGTGCCAGCAGCTTACTGAGGACAGTCCCAATCTTAGCTAACTATGGCTACACCTTC. Amino acids: CASSLLRTVPILANYGYTF.

The CDR3 is CASSLTGGANYGYTF. The CDR3 region has the DNA TGTGCCAGCAGCTTGACAGGGGGAGCTAACTATGGCTACACCTTC. The chain links TRBV7-3 to TRBJ1-2, with 9 bases lining up with TRBD1. V shed 3 bases and J 0 bases; nucleotides not matched to a gene: 2. The CDR3 sequence is 15 residues long. Germline V gene sequence: CDR1 SGHTA, CDR2 FQGTGA.

The V gene is TRBV14, the J gene TRBJ2-1, with TRBD2 identical over 10 bases. The V and J ends lost 5 bases and 6 bases, in that order; junction bases with no gene match: 7. The CDR3 spans 15 residues. Germline loops: CDR1 SGHDN, CDR2 FVKESK. This CDR3 reads CASSLIAGGFNEQFF. The DNA for the CDR3 is TGTGCCAGCAGCTTGATAGCGGGGGGCTTCAATGAGCAGTTCTTC.

The genes are TRBV11-2 and TRBJ2-7; 9 bases match TRBD1. This CDR3 is 16 amino acids long. V lost 4 bases and J lost 3; bases outside the gene matches: 10. Per the germline V gene, CDR1 is SGHAT and CDR2 is FQNNGV. CDR3 loop: CASSSPGTGMLYEQYF. CDR3 in DNA: TGTGCCAGCAGCTCTCCCGGGACAGGGATGCTCTACGAGCAGTACTTC.

This chain connects TRBV7-3 to TRBJ2-1; the match to TRBD2 covers 7 bases. V shed 2 bases, J shed 2 bases, and the junction held 6 bases outside the gene matches. Per the germline V gene, CDR1 is SGHTA and CDR2 is FQGTGA. The CDR3 has 16 residues. The DNA of the CDR3 is TGTGCCAGCAGCTTATCCAGCGGGATCCCCTACAATGAGCAGTTCTTC. Protein: CASSLSSGIPYNEQFF. The complete variable domain, with remaining parts taken from reference TRBV7-3 and TRBJ2-1, reads GAGVSQTPSNKVTEKGKYVELRCDPISGHTALYWYRQSLGQGPEFLIYFQGTGAADDSGLPNDRFFAVRPEGSVSTLKIQRTERGDSAVYLCASSLSSGIPYNEQFFGPGTRLTVL.

The chain uses TRBV5-4 and TRBJ2-1, with 8 bases identical to TRBD1. Germline V gives CDR1 SGHNT, CDR2 YYREEE (reference sequence). The CDR3 covers 16 residues. V lost 2 bases, J lost 4 bases, and 8 bases stayed unmatched. CDR3 sequence: CASSFPGQGPYNEQFF. In DNA form, the CDR3 reads TGTGCCAGCAGCTTCCCAGGACAGGGCCCGTACAATGAGCAGTTCTTC.

The V and J genes are TRBV6-6 and TRBJ2-3; 12 bases match TRBD2. This CDR3 comprises 15 residues. Germline assignment: CDR1 MNHNY and CDR2 SVGAGI (reference sequence). The trim removed 5 bases at V and 2 bases at J, leaving 2 bases unmatched. In DNA form, the CDR3 reads TGTGCCAGCAGTCCTAGCGGGGGGGCCACAGATACGCAGTATTTT. It encodes CASSPSGGATDTQYF.

The chain couples TRBV7-2 to TRBJ2-1, with D perhaps TRBD2 (5 bases). This CDR3 region has 14 residues. The V gene lost 1 base and the J gene lost 6 bases, with 10 bases spanning the gap. Germline-derived CDR1 and CDR2 are SGHTA and FQGNSA. CDR3 sequence (DNA): TGTGCCAGCAGCTTAGTTCGAGGGCGCAATGAGCAGTTCTTC. Amino acids: CASSLVRGRNEQFF.

The rearrangement links TRBV9 to TRBJ1-1; possibly TRBD1 for D (6 bases). Germline values: CDR1 SGDLS, CDR2 YYNGEE. There are 15 residues in the CDR3. V was trimmed by 0 bases and J by 4 bases, leaving 13 bases between them. CDR3 amino acids: CASSVGTAQVTEAFF. CDR3 DNA sequence: TGTGCCAGCAGCGTAGGGACAGCCCAGGTCACTGAAGCTTTCTTT.

V gene TRBV6-1 combines with J gene TRBJ2-3, with 8 bases aligning to TRBD1. The CDR3 consists of 15 residues. Losses at the gene ends were 7 bases for V and 3 bases for J; bases not matched to a gene: 9. Germline V gene sequence: CDR1 MNHNS, CDR2 SASEGT. The CDR3, as DNA: TGTGCCAGCACCCCGCGCCAGGGGGCTACAGATACGCAGTATTTT. As protein: CASTPRQGATDTQYF.

This clone appeared once. The rearrangement links TRBV28 to TRBJ1-1; TRBD1 agrees at 9 bases. The junction had 7 bases not matched to a gene; V was cut back by 7 bases and J by 1 base. This CDR3 is built from 15 residues. The germline CDR1 and CDR2 sequences are MDHEN and SYDVKM. CDR3 amino acids: CASKIGTGKNTEAFF. The CDR3 region has the DNA TGTGCCAGCAAAATCGGGACAGGGAAGAACACTGAAGCTTTCTTT.

V and J are TRBV5-4 and TRBJ1-2; 7 positions match TRBD1. The CDR3 spans 16 residues. V shed 3 bases and J 1 base; nucleotides not matched to a gene: 9. Germline-derived CDR1 and CDR2 are SGHNT and YYREEE (reference sequence). The CDR3 coding sequence is TGTGCCAGCAGCTCGACAGGGACGTCCGGTAACTATGGCTACACCTTC. This codes for CASSSTGTSGNYGYTF.

This sequence joins TRBV7-3 and TRBJ2-3; 9 nucleotides agree with TRBD2. The CDR3 is made up of 17 amino acids. Trimming took 2 bases from V and 2 from J; bases not matched to a gene: 8. The germline gives CDR1 SGHTA, CDR2 FQGTGA. The CDR3 sequence is CASSLAPSGVYTDTQYF. CDR3 nucleotides: TGTGCCAGCAGCTTAGCGCCTAGCGGGGTGTACACAGATACGCAGTATTTT.

This chain connects TRBV5-8 to TRBJ2-7, with TRBD2 matching 7 bases. The CDR3 spans 13 residues. V trimming: 5 bases; J trimming: 3 bases; junction bases outside the gene matches: 5. Germline CDR1 is SGHTS and CDR2 is YDEGEE. CDR3: CASSRDYFYEQYF. The CDR3 nucleotides read TGTGCCAGCAGTCGGGACTACTTCTACGAGCAGTACTTC.

This clone was seen only a few times. In nucleotides, the CDR3 is TGTGCCAGCACCGAGACAGGGGAGGTTGAAGCTTTCTTT. Residues: CASTETGEVEAFF. The chain couples TRBV6-5 to TRBJ1-1; TRBD1 matches 8 bases. Trimming at V came to 7 bases and at J to 7 bases, leaving 8 bases not matched to a gene. There are 13 residues in the CDR3. Germline-derived CDR1 and CDR2 are MNHEY and SVGAGI.

This sequence joins TRBV7-9 and TRBJ1-5, with a possible D match to TRBD1 (6 bases). V gave up 6 bases and J gave up 3 bases, with 12 bases separating them. CDR3 length equals 14 residues. The germline gives CDR1 SEHNR, CDR2 FQNEAQ (reference sequence). CDR3 residues: CASSYGGPNQPQHF. In DNA form, the CDR3 reads TGTGCCAGCAGTTACGGGGGGCCCAATCAGCCCCAGCATTTT. Full variable domain (remainder filled in from reference TRBV7-9 and TRBJ1-5): DTGVSQNPRHKITKRGQNVTFRCDPISEHNRLYWYRQTLGQGPEFLTYFQNEAQLEKSRLLSDRFSAERPKGSFSTLEIQRTEQGDSAMYLCASSYGGPNQPQHFGDGTRLSIL.

The rearrangement uses TRBV6-5 and TRBJ2-3; tentative D call: TRBD1 (5 bases). This CDR3 is built from 15 residues. Germline CDR1 MNHEY, CDR2 SVGAGI. The germline V and J ends were trimmed by 4 bases and 5 bases, with 16 bases remaining between them. In DNA, the CDR3 is TGTGCCAGCAGTTCTCCAGGGTTAAAGGGAGATACGCAGTATTTT. Residues: CASSSPGLKGDTQYF.

The chain recombines TRBV6-6 with TRBJ2-1; 8 positions agree with TRBD2. With V trimmed by 7 bases and J by 1 base, 3 bases remained unmatched. Germline V gene lookup returns CDR1 MNHNY and CDR2 SVGAGI (reference sequence). This CDR3 contains 14 residues. The CDR3 here is CASIRGGSYNEQFF. The CDR3 DNA reads TGTGCCAGCATACGGGGGGGGTCCTACAATGAGCAGTTCTTC.

V gene TRBV18 combines with J gene TRBJ2-7, with 10 bases fitting TRBD2. This CDR3 is 15 amino acids long. V lost 4 bases and J lost 3; bases outside the gene matches: 6. Germline loops: CDR1 KGHSH, CDR2 LQKENI. The CDR3 spells CASSRTSGVNYEQYF. Here the CDR3 DNA reads TGTGCCAGCTCACGCACTAGCGGGGTAAACTACGAGCAGTACTTC.

In nucleotides, the CDR3 is TGTGCCACAAAGTCTGCGGGGGGTTGGTATGGCTACACCTTC. It translates to CATKSAGGWYGYTF. The gene calls are TRBV28 and TRBJ1-2, with D possibly matching TRBD1 (5 bases). Germline values: CDR1 MDHEN, CDR2 SYDVKM. V lost 10 bases to trimming and J lost 5 bases, with 20 bases between them. This CDR3 spans 14 amino acids.

This clone was detected only a few times. V usage is TRBV4-2 and J usage is TRBJ1-1; D not certain. Germline CDR1 and CDR2: LGHNA and YNFKEQ. V was shortened by 6 bases and J by 1 base, with 18 bases between the two germline ends. There are 16 residues in the CDR3. DNA for the CDR3: TGTGCCAGCAGTTCCAACATACGGAACAGGAACACTGAAGCTTTCTTT. It is translated as CASSSNIRNRNTEAFF.